This T cell receptor (beta chain) was captured by sequencing in a study of T cell repertoires in aging, cancer and after chemotherapy. Whole-study context: Pre- and post-chemotherapy samples were paired from glioblastoma patients treated with temozolomide-based therapy.

The CDR3 is 13 amino acids. Germline assignment: CDR1 MNHEY and CDR2 SVGAGI. This clonotype is judged medium-sized. Antigen specificity is unknown. TCR beta rearrangements were amplified from peripheral blood genomic DNA. Points from the study as a whole: Compared with age-matched healthy donors, untreated hematological or solid cancer patients showed higher blood TCR clonality.

A mixed TRB-A/B primer pool amplified rearranged TRB by multiplex touch-down PCR. TCRdb used MiXCR to reprocess the multiplex PCR reads, holding one entry per CDR3 protein. Among some 1,300 distinct CDR3 sequences, roughly 21% were seen once, and the ten largest hold over 65%. This clonotype originated in a human donor with a solid tumor. The genes are TRBV6-5 and TRBJ2-1; no definite D call. The sequenced sample was blood. The chain's CDR3 is CAFAISSYNEQFF. The CDR3 DNA reads as TGTGCTTTTGCGATCAGCTCCTACAATGAGCAGTTCTTC.